This T cell receptor (beta chain) was captured by sequencing in a study of liver allograft versus peripheral blood T cells. Study-level information: Liver transplant recipients had T cell receptor repertoires compared between transplanted liver and peripheral blood. Findings and limits, study-wide: In liver allografts, T cell receptor repertoires reportedly differed from the repertoires found in peripheral blood.

This clonotype was detected a few times. The antigen is undetermined. TCRdb independently ran MiXCR on the reads; one entry per CDR3 protein. Of about 14,000 distinct CDR3 sequences listed, more than 20% are singletons. CDR1 is KGHSH, CDR2 LQKENI, per germline. Between the trimmed V and J ends, which lost 4 bases and 12 bases, there was a span of 12 bases. The CDR3 contains 11 residues. This clonotype was sampled from a human patient who had a liver transplant. The graft donor may account for some of the T cells. The genes are TRBV18 and TRBJ1-2; TRBD1 might be the D (6 bases). Here the CDR3 DNA reads TGTGCCAGCTCACGCGACAGGTATCACACCTTC. It encodes CASSRDRYHTF. Full variable domain (rest looked up from reference TRBV18 and TRBJ1-2): NAGVMQNPRHLVRRRGQEARLRCSPMKGHSHVYWYRQLPEEGLKFMVYLQKENIIDESGMPKERFSAEFPKEGPSILRIQQVVRGDSAAYFCASSRDRYHTFGSGTRLTVV.